This T cell receptor beta chain was identified during a study of identical twins. Concerning this clonotype itself: Its target is not known.

Germline CDR1 reads ENHRY; CDR2 reads SYGVKD. This CDR3 region has 13 residues. J gave up 6 bases and V 10 bases, and 10 bases lay outside the gene matches. Findings and caveats of the study: Out-of-frame alpha sequences common to twins exhibited an excess of low generation probability. For zero-insertion analyses, partial confounding could come from invariant MAIT and iNKT cells.

Using its own MiXCR run on the 5' RACE reads, TCRdb lists one record per CDR3 protein. The table records more than 1.5 million distinct CDR3 sequences, about 31% of them present only once. The rearrangement links TRBV10-3 to TRBJ2-3, with 7 bases aligning to TRBD1. The TCR sequence derives from a newborn girl in good health. The sample consisted of cord blood. The CDR3 DNA reads TGTGCCACCGGGCGAGGGGGCAGGGATACGCAGTATTTT. It is translated as CATGRGGRDTQYF.